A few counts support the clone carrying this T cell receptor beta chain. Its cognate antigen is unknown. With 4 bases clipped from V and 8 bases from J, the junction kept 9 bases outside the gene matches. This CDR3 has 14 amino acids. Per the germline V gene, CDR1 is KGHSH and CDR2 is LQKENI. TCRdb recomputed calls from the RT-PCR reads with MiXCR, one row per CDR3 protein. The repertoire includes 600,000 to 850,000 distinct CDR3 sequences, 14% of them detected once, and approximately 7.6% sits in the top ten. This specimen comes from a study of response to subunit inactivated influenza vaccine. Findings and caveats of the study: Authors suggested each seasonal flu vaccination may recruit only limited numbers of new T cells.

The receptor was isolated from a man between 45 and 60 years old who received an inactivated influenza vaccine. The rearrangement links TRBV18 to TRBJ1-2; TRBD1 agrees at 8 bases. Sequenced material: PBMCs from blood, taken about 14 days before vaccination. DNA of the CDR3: TGTGCCAGCTCACAAGGGACAGGCGAGAAGGGCTACACCTTC. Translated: CASSQGTGEKGYTF.